This TCR beta chain was profiled in a study of blood T cell repertoires in COVID-19. In the study overall: PBMCs, B-cell-depleted T cells, or T cells were the source of the cDNA or gDNA that made up the material.

Per the study methods: From reference gene primer amplification, estimates of nucleated cell counts were derived. TCRdb's table, derived via immunoSEQ multiplex PCR, lists solely in-frame clones and lacks some. That table supplies the V and J calls and clone size; D and trimming were determined from the DNA. The data hold just under 150,000 clones, with roughly 90% observed a single time. Germline V CDR1 and CDR2: SGHVS, FNYEAQ. Trimming removed 5 bases from V and 4 bases from J, with 24 bases in between. This CDR3 spans 18 amino acids. This sequence was found in a woman between 50 and 59 years old with acute or convalescent COVID-19. This sequence joins TRBV7-6 and TRBJ1-3, with D maybe TRBD1 (6 bases). Source material: peripheral blood. The CDR3 bases are TGTGCCAGCAGCCCTGGGGTACAGGGTCAAGTCTCAGGAAACACCATATATTTT. It translates to CASSPGVQGQVSGNTIYF.